The rows below give T cell receptor beta chains drawn from one sample of a study of response to subunit inactivated influenza vaccine. From the RT-PCR reads, TCRdb called clonotypes with MiXCR, one entry per CDR3 protein. The sample carries more than 250,000 distinct CDR3 sequences, 21% recorded once. The starting material was PBMCs from blood, obtained approximately 20 months after vaccination. Receptor source: a man in his fifties or sixties who received an inactivated influenza vaccine. Each CDR3 is given with its conserved first and last residue. The D gene is left open where the match is weak. Only some rows state a clone size, as once, few, many or a class for expanded clones.

cdr3_nt: TGCGCCAGCAGCCAAGTGGTGCGGGGCGGGCAGCCCCAGCATTTT
cdr3_aa: CASSQVVRGGQPQHF
d_call: -
clone_size: many
v_call: TRBV4-1
j_call: TRBJ1-5

cdr3_nt: TGTGCCAGCAGCATGCAATTAGCGGGAGGATCCCCGGGCGCAGATACGCAGTATTTT
cdr3_aa: CASSMQLAGGSPGADTQYF
d_call: TRBD2
clone_size: -
v_call: TRBV5-4
j_call: TRBJ2-3

cdr3_nt: TGCAGCGCAACCCGACAGGGGGTGGGGAACACTGAAGCTTTCTTT
cdr3_aa: CSATRQGVGNTEAFF
d_call: TRBD1
clone_size: many
v_call: TRBV29-1
j_call: TRBJ1-1

cdr3_nt: TGTGCCAGCAGTGACTCCTCTGAAGCTTTCTTT
cdr3_aa: CASSDSSEAFF
d_call: -
clone_size: few
v_call: TRBV25-1
j_call: TRBJ1-1

cdr3_nt: TGTGCCAGCAGCCCGACCGGCCAGGGGCGTTCCTACGAGCAGTACTTC
cdr3_aa: CASSPTGQGRSYEQYF
d_call: -
clone_size: -
v_call: TRBV28
j_call: TRBJ2-7

cdr3_nt: TGTGCCAGCAGCGGGCCTAGCGGGAGCTTCACAGATACGCAGTATTTT
cdr3_aa: CASSGPSGSFTDTQYF
d_call: TRBD2
clone_size: -
v_call: TRBV9
j_call: TRBJ2-3

cdr3_nt: TGTGCCATCACGGCAGGTGGAAACACCATATATTTT
cdr3_aa: CAITAGGNTIYF
d_call: -
clone_size: -
v_call: TRBV10-3
j_call: TRBJ1-3

cdr3_nt: TGCGCCAGCAGCTGGACAGAGAACACTGAAGCTTTCTTT
cdr3_aa: CASSWTENTEAFF
d_call: -
clone_size: many
v_call: TRBV5-1
j_call: TRBJ1-1

cdr3_nt: TGTGCCACCAGCAGAGATCGGCAGGGGTCGAACACTGAAGCTTTCTTT
cdr3_aa: CATSRDRQGSNTEAFF
d_call: -
clone_size: few
v_call: TRBV15
j_call: TRBJ1-1

cdr3_nt: TGCAGTGGACCAGGGATTTACAATGAGCAGTTCTTC
cdr3_aa: CSGPGIYNEQFF
d_call: -
clone_size: -
v_call: TRBV20-1
j_call: TRBJ2-1

cdr3_nt: TGTGCCAGCAGTCGTACGGACAGATTGTACCAAGAGACCCAGTACTTC
cdr3_aa: CASSRTDRLYQETQYF
d_call: -
clone_size: few
v_call: TRBV27
j_call: TRBJ2-5

cdr3_nt: TGTGCCAGCAGCCCAAACCGGGACAGTTATCTAGCCAAAAACATTCAGTACTTC
cdr3_aa: CASSPNRDSYLAKNIQYF
d_call: TRBD1
clone_size: -
v_call: TRBV9
j_call: TRBJ2-4

cdr3_nt: TGCGCCAGCAGCCCCCGGGGACCCTACAATGAGCAGTTCTTC
cdr3_aa: CASSPRGPYNEQFF
d_call: -
clone_size: -
v_call: TRBV4-3
j_call: TRBJ2-1

cdr3_nt: TGCAGCGTTGGAGGGACTAGCCGGTACAATGAGCAGTTCTTC
cdr3_aa: CSVGGTSRYNEQFF
d_call: TRBD2
clone_size: -
v_call: TRBV29-1
j_call: TRBJ2-1

cdr3_nt: TGTGCCAGCAGCCAGCCGCAGGGGAGGAACACTGAAGCTTTCTTT
cdr3_aa: CASSQPQGRNTEAFF
d_call: -
clone_size: few
v_call: TRBV28
j_call: TRBJ1-1

cdr3_nt: TGTGCCAGCAGACCATCCAGAAACTCTGGAAACACCATATATTTT
cdr3_aa: CASRPSRNSGNTIYF
d_call: -
clone_size: -
v_call: TRBV6-2/TRBV6-3
j_call: TRBJ1-3

cdr3_nt: TGTGCCAGCAGTTTATCGGGGTTCGGAGCGCGGACTGAAGCTTTCTTT
cdr3_aa: CASSLSGFGARTEAFF
d_call: -
clone_size: -
v_call: TRBV27
j_call: TRBJ1-1

cdr3_nt: TGCGCCAGCAGTCGCGGGACTAGTATTTTGGATACGCAGTATTTT
cdr3_aa: CASSRGTSILDTQYF
d_call: TRBD2
clone_size: few
v_call: TRBV4-1
j_call: TRBJ2-3

cdr3_nt: TGCAGTGCTAGAGTCAGAGCCCGCAATTCCCTTCCTAGCAATCAGGCCCAGCATTTT
cdr3_aa: CSARVRARNSLPSNQAQHF
d_call: -
clone_size: once
v_call: TRBV20-1
j_call: TRBJ1-5

cdr3_nt: TGTGCCTGGAGTAAAACCCTTGGAAACACCATATATTTT
cdr3_aa: CAWSKTLGNTIYF
d_call: -
clone_size: few
v_call: TRBV30
j_call: TRBJ1-3

cdr3_nt: TGTGCCAGCAGTGGGGGGGCGGGCACGTACAATGAGCAGTTCTTC
cdr3_aa: CASSGGAGTYNEQFF
d_call: -
clone_size: few
v_call: TRBV2
j_call: TRBJ2-1

cdr3_nt: TGCCCAGAGGCGGGAGGGCGCAATGAGCAGTTCTTC
cdr3_aa: CPEAGGRNEQFF
d_call: TRBD2
clone_size: few
v_call: TRBV29-1
j_call: TRBJ2-1

cdr3_nt: TGCGCCAGCAGCAGGGACAGGACCGACGGCTATGGCTACACCTTC
cdr3_aa: CASSRDRTDGYGYTF
d_call: TRBD1
clone_size: few
v_call: TRBV4-1
j_call: TRBJ1-2

cdr3_nt: TGTGCCAGCAGTTACATCGTGGGCGAAATGAACACTGAAGCTTTCTTT
cdr3_aa: CASSYIVGEMNTEAFF
d_call: -
clone_size: few
v_call: TRBV6-2/TRBV6-3
j_call: TRBJ1-1

cdr3_nt: TGTGCCAGCAGGACTAGCGGGCTCTACAATGAGCAGTTCTTC
cdr3_aa: CASRTSGLYNEQFF
d_call: TRBD2
clone_size: few
v_call: TRBV7-8
j_call: TRBJ2-1

cdr3_nt: TGTGCCAGCAGCTTTTCGTCAGGGGAGTTTGGTGGCTACACCTTC
cdr3_aa: CASSFSSGEFGGYTF
d_call: -
clone_size: -
v_call: TRBV7-9
j_call: TRBJ1-2

cdr3_nt: TGCGCCAGCAGCTTGGCTCCCGCCCGGGGTAACTATGGCTACACCTTC
cdr3_aa: CASSLAPARGNYGYTF
d_call: -
clone_size: -
v_call: TRBV5-1
j_call: TRBJ1-2

cdr3_nt: TGTGCCAGCAGCTTGGGACGGCAGCATAATGAAAAACTGTTTTTT
cdr3_aa: CASSLGRQHNEKLFF
d_call: -
clone_size: few
v_call: TRBV5-4
j_call: TRBJ1-4

cdr3_nt: TGCGCCAGCAGCTTAGGTTTCTTTAGCGGGAGCACAGATACGCAGTATTTT
cdr3_aa: CASSLGFFSGSTDTQYF
d_call: TRBD2
clone_size: -
v_call: TRBV5-1
j_call: TRBJ2-3

cdr3_nt: TGTGCCAGCAGCTTAGATTGGGAGGGCCCCTACGAGCAGTACTTC
cdr3_aa: CASSLDWEGPYEQYF
d_call: TRBD2
clone_size: -
v_call: TRBV7-6
j_call: TRBJ2-7

cdr3_nt: TGTGCCAGCAGTCCGCCTGGACGTTCAGATACGCAGTATTTT
cdr3_aa: CASSPPGRSDTQYF
d_call: -
clone_size: -
v_call: TRBV6-2/TRBV6-3
j_call: TRBJ2-3

cdr3_nt: TGCAGTGCTCAAACCCTGACAGGGAGAAGGACTGAAGCTTTCTTT
cdr3_aa: CSAQTLTGRRTEAFF
d_call: TRBD1
clone_size: many
v_call: TRBV20-1
j_call: TRBJ1-1

cdr3_nt: TGCAGTGCTAGAGATGCAGGGCGAGCTAATGAAAAACTGTTTTTT
cdr3_aa: CSARDAGRANEKLFF
d_call: -
clone_size: -
v_call: TRBV20-1
j_call: TRBJ1-4

cdr3_nt: TGTGCCAGCAGCTTAGACGCGGGACGGTTAATTTCACCCCTCCACTTT
cdr3_aa: CASSLDAGRLISPLHF
d_call: -
clone_size: few
v_call: TRBV7-2
j_call: TRBJ1-6

cdr3_nt: TGTGCCAGCAGTTACGTTATCGGCAGGGATATCAATCAGCCCCAGCATTTT
cdr3_aa: CASSYVIGRDINQPQHF
d_call: -
clone_size: -
v_call: TRBV6-2/TRBV6-3
j_call: TRBJ1-5

cdr3_nt: TGTGCCAGCAGTAAACCGGGGCAAAAAACCACTGAAGCTTTCTTT
cdr3_aa: CASSKPGQKTTEAFF
d_call: -
clone_size: -
v_call: TRBV6-2/TRBV6-3
j_call: TRBJ1-1

cdr3_nt: TGCAGTGCTAGACCCACCGTTCCTAGCGGGGTGAAGACCCAGTACTTC
cdr3_aa: CSARPTVPSGVKTQYF
d_call: TRBD2
clone_size: -
v_call: TRBV20-1
j_call: TRBJ2-5

cdr3_nt: TGTGCCAGCAGTTACTCGAGTCGGATAGATACGCAGTATTTT
cdr3_aa: CASSYSSRIDTQYF
d_call: -
clone_size: -
v_call: TRBV6-5
j_call: TRBJ2-3

cdr3_nt: TGTGCCAGCAGTCTTAACAGTCACACTGAAGCTTTCTTT
cdr3_aa: CASSLNSHTEAFF
d_call: -
clone_size: -
v_call: TRBV7-9
j_call: TRBJ1-1

cdr3_nt: TGCAGTGCTAGAGAGTTAGGGCTCGATCAGCCCCAGCATTTT
cdr3_aa: CSARELGLDQPQHF
d_call: -
clone_size: few
v_call: TRBV20-1
j_call: TRBJ1-5

cdr3_nt: TGTGCCAGCAGCCAAGTCTTGGTTAGACAGGGAGACGAAAAACTGTTTTTT
cdr3_aa: CASSQVLVRQGDEKLFF
d_call: TRBD1
clone_size: -
v_call: TRBV4-2
j_call: TRBJ1-4

cdr3_nt: TGTGCCAGCAGCTCCCAAGCGGGGACCACAGATACGCAGTATTTT
cdr3_aa: CASSSQAGTTDTQYF
d_call: TRBD2
clone_size: few
v_call: TRBV7-2
j_call: TRBJ2-3

cdr3_nt: TGTGCCATCAGTGCTCTAGCGGGATCCTACGAGCAGTACTTC
cdr3_aa: CAISALAGSYEQYF
d_call: TRBD2
clone_size: -
v_call: TRBV10-3
j_call: TRBJ2-7

cdr3_nt: TGTGCCAGCAGTTTGTGGCGGGGGGGCACAGATACGCAGTATTTT
cdr3_aa: CASSLWRGGTDTQYF
d_call: TRBD2
clone_size: few
v_call: TRBV12-3/TRBV12-4
j_call: TRBJ2-3

cdr3_nt: TGCAGTGCCGACGGACTAGCGGAGGTACGCCAGGGGTACAATGAGCAGTTCTTC
cdr3_aa: CSADGLAEVRQGYNEQFF
d_call: TRBD2
clone_size: -
v_call: TRBV20-1
j_call: TRBJ2-1

cdr3_nt: TGTGCCACCGCATCTCTAGCGGGAGGATCGCGAGATACGCAGTATTTT
cdr3_aa: CATASLAGGSRDTQYF
d_call: TRBD2
clone_size: few
v_call: TRBV24-1
j_call: TRBJ2-3

cdr3_nt: TGTGCCAGCAGCGTAGTGGCATTACAAACAATGAACACTGAAGCTTTCTTT
cdr3_aa: CASSVVALQTMNTEAFF
d_call: -
clone_size: once
v_call: TRBV9
j_call: TRBJ1-1

cdr3_nt: TGTGCCAGCAGCGTTAGCTGGGAGCAGTTCTTC
cdr3_aa: CASSVSWEQFF
d_call: -
clone_size: few
v_call: TRBV7-9
j_call: TRBJ2-1

cdr3_nt: TGTGCCACTGGTAGCGGGAGTCTCCACGAGCAGTACTTC
cdr3_aa: CATGSGSLHEQYF
d_call: TRBD2
clone_size: few
v_call: TRBV6-2/TRBV6-3
j_call: TRBJ2-7

cdr3_nt: TGTGCCACCAGACAGGTCGGGGAGCTGTTTTTT
cdr3_aa: CATRQVGELFF
d_call: -
clone_size: -
v_call: TRBV15
j_call: TRBJ2-2

cdr3_nt: TGTGCCAGCAGCCGACACCTCAGGGGTGGGAACACTGAAGCTTTCTTT
cdr3_aa: CASSRHLRGGNTEAFF
d_call: -
clone_size: few
v_call: TRBV4-2
j_call: TRBJ1-1

cdr3_nt: TGCGCCAGCAGCGAAATCCACAATGAGCAGTTCTTC
cdr3_aa: CASSEIHNEQFF
d_call: -
clone_size: few
v_call: TRBV23-1
j_call: TRBJ2-1

cdr3_nt: TGTGCCAGCAGCCAAGGACGAACCGGGGAGCTGTTTTTT
cdr3_aa: CASSQGRTGELFF
d_call: -
clone_size: -
v_call: TRBV3-1
j_call: TRBJ2-2

cdr3_nt: TGTGCCAGCAGCCTACGTAGCAGGGACCACAGGCCTGAAGCTTTCTTT
cdr3_aa: CASSLRSRDHRPEAFF
d_call: -
clone_size: few
v_call: TRBV5-5
j_call: TRBJ1-1